This T cell receptor (beta chain) derives from a study of blood T cell repertoires in COVID-19. Study as a whole: Specimens from acute and convalescent COVID-19 originated in the United States, Italy and Spain. PBMCs, B-cell-depleted T cells, or T cells were the source of the cDNA or gDNA that made up the material.

Germline V gives CDR1 SGHRS, CDR2 YFSETQ. The CDR3 extends over 15 amino acids. V was shortened by 5 bases and J by 0 bases, with 11 bases between the two germline ends. Per the original methods: Amplification with reference gene primers provided the estimates of nucleated cell counts. TCRdb keeps only in-frame clones here, not all; method: immunoSEQ multiplex PCR. That table furnishes V, J and clone size, whereas the DNA furnished D and trimming. The table records about 160,000 clones, roughly 93% of them present only once. V usage is TRBV5-1 and J usage is TRBJ1-4, with D maybe TRBD1 (6 bases). This receptor was identified in a young man with acute or convalescent COVID-19. Sample: peripheral blood. DNA for the CDR3: TGCGCCAGCAGGTGGGACATTGCAACTAATGAAAAACTGTTTTTT. As protein: CASRWDIATNEKLFF.